Listed below are T cell receptor beta chains from one sample, sequenced in a study of early T cells in non-severe SARS-CoV-2 infection. TCRdb re-called the 5' RACE reads with MiXCR, one entry per CDR3 protein. The data show around 57,000 distinct CDR3 sequences, 11% seen once. Material: whole blood. The receptors come from an adult who was a healthcare worker with PCR-confirmed SARS-CoV-2 infection or an uninfected control (not recorded which). The CDR3 runs from the conserved cysteine through the conserved F or W. D genes are given only for firm matches. The listing skips clone size in some rows; elsewhere it reads once, few, many or a size class.

clone_size,d_call,v_call,j_call,cdr3_nt,cdr3_aa
.,.,TRBV29-1,TRBJ2-2,TGCAGCGTTGGTACCATGGGCGGGGAGCTGTTTTTT,CSVGTMGGELFF
many,.,TRBV6-1,TRBJ1-1,TGTGCCAGCAGTGAAGGGACAGTTAGAGCTTTCTTT,CASSEGTVRAFF
many,.,TRBV6-5,TRBJ2-1,TGTGCCAGCAGTTACTCTCAGGGAAATGAGCAGTTCTTC,CASSYSQGNEQFF
few,.,TRBV29-1,TRBJ1-1,TGCAGCGTTTTGCCTACAGGGAACACTGAAGCTTTCTTT,CSVLPTGNTEAFF
few,.,TRBV7-9,TRBJ1-1,TGTGCCAGCAGCTTAGATCAGCTGAACACTGAAGCTTTCTTT,CASSLDQLNTEAFF
many,TRBD1,TRBV10-3,TRBJ2-1,TGTGCGATCAGAGCACCGGGACAGGGGTACAATGAGCAGTTCTTC,CAIRAPGQGYNEQFF
few,TRBD1,TRBV12-3/TRBV12-4,TRBJ2-7,TGTGCCAGCAGTCTTAGAACGATGGGACAGAACGAGCAGTACTTC,CASSLRTMGQNEQYF
many,.,TRBV2,TRBJ2-2,TGTGCCAGCAGGGCCGCAAGCACCGGGGAGCTGTTTTTT,CASRAASTGELFF
few,TRBD1,TRBV7-6,TRBJ2-2,TGTGCCAGCAGCCGGACAGGGGTTAACACCGGGGAGCTGTTTTTT,CASSRTGVNTGELFF
many,.,TRBV4-2,TRBJ2-5,TGTGCCAGCAGCCAAGGGGGGGAGACCCAGTACTTC,CASSQGGETQYF